Below, 3 T cell receptor beta chains from the same sample are listed, as sequenced in a study of tumor and adjacent non-tumor tissue in lung cancer. No cell sorting was done before RNA was extracted from the tissue. A modified ARM-PCR protocol with three rounds of nested PCR amplified TCRbeta. In TCRdb, the multiplex PCR reads were re-called with MiXCR into one record per CDR3 protein. There are about 85,000 distinct CDR3 sequences in the sample; around 65% occur only once, and over 12% lies in the top ten. The sample taken for sequencing was lung tumor tissue. The receptors here all came from a man in his 70s with non-small cell lung cancer.

This clonotype occurred a few times. V and J are TRBV28 and TRBJ2-7, with 7 bases aligning to TRBD2. CDR1 and CDR2 from the germline V gene are MDHEN and SYDVKM. V shed 4 bases, J shed 9 bases, and the junction held 6 bases outside the gene matches. The CDR3 extends over 12 amino acids. The CDR3 nucleotides are TGTGCCAGCAGTTCTTCTTGGGGGGGGCAGTACTTC. Translated, it gives CASSSSWGGQYF.

This clonotype turned up a few times. Just one base apart from a much larger clone, this may be a read error. V usage is TRBV6-5 and J usage is TRBJ2-2; D perhaps matches TRBD1 (5 bases). The V gene's germline CDR1 is MNHEY and CDR2 SVGAGI. This CDR3 is 16 amino acids long. Between the trimmed V and J ends, which lost 1 base and 1 base, there was a span of 10 bases. The DNA for the CDR3 is TGTGCCAGCAGTTACTATCTGACAGTGAACACCGGGGAGCTGTTTTTT. Translated, it gives CASSYYLTVNTGELFF.

This clonotype was seen repeatedly, ten times or more. V gene TRBV6-1 combines with J gene TRBJ1-2, with TRBD1 matching over 12 bases. The CDR3 runs to 15 residues. CDR1 MNHNS and CDR2 SASEGT come from the germline V gene. J was trimmed by 9 bases and V by 4 bases; bases with no gene match: 9. The CDR3 reads CASSAGTGGAGRYTF. CDR3 in DNA: TGTGCCAGCAGTGCCGGGACAGGGGGCGCCGGGCGCTACACCTTC.